This entry concerns a single T cell receptor beta chain. The data originate from a study of blood T cell repertoires in COVID-19. Germline V gives CDR1 SGDLS, CDR2 YYNGEE. CDR3 length: 13 amino acids. V lost 4 bases, J lost 3 bases, and 11 bases lay in between. TCRdb keeps only in-frame clones here, not all; method: immunoSEQ multiplex PCR. The sample has about 250,000 clones; roughly 87% are singletons. This clonotype was obtained from a young man with active or convalescent COVID-19. The chain joins TRBV9 to TRBJ2-7; no clear D. Sequencing was carried out using peripheral blood. The CDR3 loop reads CASSPSDNYEQYF. The CDR3 region has the DNA TGTGCCAGCAGCCCCTCCGACAACTACGAGCAGTACTTC.